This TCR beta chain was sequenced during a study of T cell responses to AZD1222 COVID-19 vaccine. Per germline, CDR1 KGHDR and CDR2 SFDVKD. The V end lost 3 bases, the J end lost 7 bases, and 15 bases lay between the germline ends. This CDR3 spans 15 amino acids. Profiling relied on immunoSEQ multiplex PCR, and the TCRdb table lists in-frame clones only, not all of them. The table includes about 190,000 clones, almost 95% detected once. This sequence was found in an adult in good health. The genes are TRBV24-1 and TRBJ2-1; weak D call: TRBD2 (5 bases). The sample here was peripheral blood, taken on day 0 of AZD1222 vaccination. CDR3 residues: CATSDTLAPRNEQFF. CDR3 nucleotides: TGTGCCACCAGTGATACCCTAGCCCCCAGGAATGAGCAGTTCTTC.